This record looks at one T cell receptor beta chain sequence and its context. Its antigen remains unknown. This entry belongs to a study of human thymus T cells. Thymus pieces cut out during corrective heart surgery were the tissue that was used. Samples came from healthy Finnish infants during open corrective cardiac surgery. CDR1 is LNHDA and CDR2 is SQIVND in the germline V gene (reference sequence). Trimming cost V 6 bases and J 0 bases; bases outside gene matches: 3. The CDR3 extends over 14 amino acids. Data came from immunoSEQ multiplex PCR; TCRdb stores just in-frame clones and leaves some out. This table holds fewer than 90,000 clones, nearly 98% found once. Broader study findings: The related literature has documented a marked overlap of thymic repertoires among unrelated individuals. Thymic as well as blood repertoires seemed to favor certain V and J genes unevenly.

Material for sequencing was thymus tissue. The rearrangement links TRBV19 to TRBJ2-7; 9 nucleotides match TRBD2. The source of this sequence is a boy younger than two with a congenital heart defect but otherwise immunologically healthy. The CDR3 protein is CASRLAGSSYEQYF. The CDR3 DNA follows: TGTGCCAGTAGGCTAGCGGGGAGCTCCTACGAGCAGTACTTC.